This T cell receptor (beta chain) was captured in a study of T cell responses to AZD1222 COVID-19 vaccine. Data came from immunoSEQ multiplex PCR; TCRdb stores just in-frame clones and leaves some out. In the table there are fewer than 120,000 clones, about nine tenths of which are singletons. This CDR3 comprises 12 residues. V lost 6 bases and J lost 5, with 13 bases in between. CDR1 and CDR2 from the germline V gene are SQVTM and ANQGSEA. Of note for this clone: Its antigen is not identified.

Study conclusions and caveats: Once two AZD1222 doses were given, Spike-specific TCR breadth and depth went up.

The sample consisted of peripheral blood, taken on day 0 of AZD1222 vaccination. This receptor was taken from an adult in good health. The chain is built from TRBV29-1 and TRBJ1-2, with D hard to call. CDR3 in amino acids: CSVDKDPYGYTF. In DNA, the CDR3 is TGCAGCGTAGACAAGGACCCTTATGGCTACACCTTC.